The T cell receptor (beta chain) described here comes from a study of shared clonotypes between healthy human individuals. Clones were read by immunoSEQ multiplex PCR, and TCRdb kept only the in-frame ones, dropping some. The data contain around 2.1 million clones, 85% to 95% of them singletons. The CDR3 extends over 16 amino acids. Germline CDR1 reads LNHDA; CDR2 reads SQIVND (reference sequence). The ends were cut back, 6 bases at V and 2 bases at J, with 14 bases in the middle. The naive CD8 fraction comprised CD45RO-negative cells positively selected for CCR7 and excluded terminally differentiated effector memory CD45RA+ cells.

This clonotype was obtained from a man aged 18 to 30 in good health. Some clones in this sample may be carry-over from other donors' samples. What was sequenced was naive CD8+ T cells from PBMCs. The J gene is TRBJ2-6, the V gene TRBV19; D is perhaps TRBD2 (5 bases). As DNA, the CDR3 is TGTGCCAGTAGGGACTGGTTCGGTGCTGGGGCCAACGTCCTGACTTTC. This encodes CASRDWFGAGANVLTF.